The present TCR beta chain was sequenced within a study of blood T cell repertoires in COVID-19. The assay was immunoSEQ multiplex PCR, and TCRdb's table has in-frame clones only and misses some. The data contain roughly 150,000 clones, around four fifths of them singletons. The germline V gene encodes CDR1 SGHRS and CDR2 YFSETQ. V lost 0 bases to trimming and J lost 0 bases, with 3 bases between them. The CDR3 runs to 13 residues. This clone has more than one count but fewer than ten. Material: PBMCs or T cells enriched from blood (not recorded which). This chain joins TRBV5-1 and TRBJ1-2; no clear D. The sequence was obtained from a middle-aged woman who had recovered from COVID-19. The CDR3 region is CASSLDSNYGYTF. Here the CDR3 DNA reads TGCGCCAGCAGCTTGGACTCTAACTATGGCTACACCTTC.